Presented here are 16 T cell receptor beta chains from one specimen sequenced in a study of immune cell composition in non-small cell lung cancer. Produced via immunoSEQ multiplex PCR; TCRdb's table is partial and in-frame only. The data hold roughly 14,000 clones, with roughly 80% observed a single time. Sequenced: lung tumor tissue. The receptors stem from a human donor with non-small cell lung cancer.

This chain uses TRBV6-5 with TRBJ2-1; 8 nucleotides align to TRBD2. This CDR3 has 15 residues. With V trimmed by 6 bases and J by 6 bases, 10 bases remained unmatched. CDR1 is MNHEY and CDR2 is SVGAGI in the germline V gene. The CDR3 loop is CASSSMSGSINEQFF. In nucleotides, the CDR3 is TGTGCCAGCAGCTCCATGAGCGGGAGCATCAATGAGCAGTTCTTC.

The V gene is TRBV14, the J gene TRBJ1-1; tentative D call: TRBD1 (5 bases). Germline CDR1 and CDR2: SGHDN and FVKESK. CDR3 length equals 14 residues. V lost 1 base and J lost 6, with 12 bases in between. The CDR3 nucleotides are TGTGCCAGCAGCCAAGCTCGGAGGGACTCTGAAGCTTTCTTT. This translates into CASSQARRDSEAFF.

J is TRBJ1-1 and V is TRBV7-3; the D gene is possibly TRBD1 (5 bases). Between the trimmed V and J ends, which lost 4 bases and 6 bases, there was a span of 15 bases. The germline V gene has CDR1 SGHTA and CDR2 FQGTGA. The CDR3 is made up of 14 amino acids. CDR3 bases: TGTGCCAGCAGCTCGACAGTGAACGGCGCTGAAGCTTTCTTT. Translating it yields CASSSTVNGAEAFF. The full variable domain, rest sourced from reference TRBV7-3 and TRBJ1-1, is GAGVSQTPSNKVTEKGKYVELRCDPISGHTALYWYRQSLGQGPEFLIYFQGTGAADDSGLPNDRFFAVRPEGSVSTLKIQRTERGDSAVYLCASSSTVNGAEAFFGQGTRLTVV.

The chain is built from TRBV4-1 and TRBJ2-7; D is undetermined. Per the germline V gene, CDR1 is MGHRA and CDR2 is YSYEKL. V lost 0 bases and J lost 0, with 15 bases in between. The CDR3 spans 17 residues. The chain's CDR3 is CASSQDRSSVLSYEQYF. The CDR3 DNA sequence: TGCGCCAGCAGCCAAGATAGGTCCAGCGTACTCTCCTACGAGCAGTACTTC.

The chain recombines TRBV5-1 with TRBJ1-2, with D possibly being TRBD1 (5 bases). Trimming cost V 8 bases and J 3 bases, with 20 bases left between them. CDR1 and CDR2 from the germline V gene are SGHRS and YFSETQ. This CDR3 spans 15 amino acids. Written as DNA, the CDR3 is TGCGCCAGTCGGGCAGGGCTCTTTCGCGACTATGGCTACACCTTC. Its translation: CASRAGLFRDYGYTF.

In its sample, this clone was seen once. The chain is built from TRBV4-2 and TRBJ2-2; 15 bases are shared with TRBD2. After removal of 11 bases from V and 1 base from J, the junction contained 2 bases not matched to a gene. The CDR3 has 15 residues. Germline values: CDR1 LGHNA, CDR2 YNFKEQ. The CDR3, as DNA: TGTGCCTCGGGACTAGCGGGAGGGAACACCGGGGAGCTGTTTTTT. It yields the protein CASGLAGGNTGELFF.

The rearrangement joins TRBV11-3 to TRBJ1-4; no firm D call. The length of the CDR3 is 17 residues. Trimming shortened V by 5 bases and J by 2 bases, and 18 bases separated the two germline ends. The germline V gene encodes CDR1 SGHNT and CDR2 YENEEA. The CDR3 loop reads CASSTLDGGITNEKLFF. The CDR3 DNA is TGTGCCAGCAGCACCCTCGACGGAGGAATCACTAATGAAAAACTGTTTTTT. Variable domain in full (rest from reference TRBV11-3 and TRBJ1-4): EAGVVQSPRYKIIEKKQPVAFWCNPISGHNTLYWYLQNLGQGPELLIRYENEEAVDDSQLPKDRFSAERLKGVDSTLKIQPAELGDSAVYLCASSTLDGGITNEKLFFGSGTQLSVL.

This rearrangement joins TRBV6-6 to TRBJ1-2; no reliable D call. Trimming took off 1 base at V and 2 bases at J, with 8 bases between the two ends. The germline gives CDR1 MNHNY, CDR2 SVGAGI (reference sequence). The CDR3 totals 14 residues. The CDR3, as DNA: TGTGCCAGCAGTTACTTAGACACCAACTATGGCTACACCTTC. It is translated as CASSYLDTNYGYTF.

This clone has only a few counts. The gene calls are TRBV11-3 and TRBJ2-7; D ambiguous. Trimming took off 2 bases at V and 5 bases at J, with 7 bases between the two ends. This CDR3 spans 12 amino acids. Germline values: CDR1 SGHNT, CDR2 YENEEA. In DNA form, the CDR3 reads TGTGCCAGCAGCTTAAATCGTCACGAGCAGTACTTC. Translated, it gives CASSLNRHEQYF.

The chain employs TRBV7-8 and TRBJ1-5; D gene unclear. Per germline, CDR1 SGHVS and CDR2 FQNEAQ. Trimming took off 1 base at V and 3 bases at J, with 4 bases between the two ends. The CDR3 loop spans 13 amino acids. In DNA form, the CDR3 reads TGTGCCAGCAGCTTAGGTGCCAATCAGCCCCAGCATTTT. It translates to CASSLGANQPQHF.

In this sample, this clone turned up once. The J gene is TRBJ2-1, the V gene TRBV28, with D possibly matching TRBD2 (5 bases). Germline V CDR1 and CDR2: MDHEN, SYDVKM. V lost 4 bases, J lost 2 bases, and 15 bases lay in between. The CDR3 is made up of 16 amino acids. CDR3: CASSWRLRGTYNEQFF. The DNA of the CDR3 is TGTGCCAGCAGTTGGAGGCTGCGCGGAACCTACAATGAGCAGTTCTTC.

The chain joins TRBV7-9 to TRBJ2-1, with 12 nucleotides matching TRBD2. Germline V gene sequence: CDR1 SEHNR, CDR2 FQNEAQ (reference sequence). V was clipped by 5 bases and J by 7 bases; unmatched bases: 6. This CDR3 contains 15 residues. CDR3 amino acids: CASSKLAGGSNEQFF. The CDR3, as DNA: TGTGCCAGCAGCAAACTAGCGGGAGGAAGTAATGAGCAGTTCTTC.

The rearrangement uses TRBV5-1 and TRBJ2-1, with 9 bases lining up with TRBD1. The J segment lost 4 bases and the V segment lost 4 bases, leaving 6 bases of the junction unmatched. CDR1 is SGHRS and CDR2 is YFSETQ in the germline V gene. The CDR3 totals 15 residues. This chain's CDR3 is CASSQQGALYNEQFF. The CDR3 DNA sequence: TGCGCCAGCAGCCAACAGGGGGCCCTTTACAATGAGCAGTTCTTC. Together with reference TRBV5-1 and TRBJ2-1, the CDR3 gives the full variable domain: KAGVTQTPRYLIKTRGQQVTLSCSPISGHRSVSWYQQTPGQGLQFLFEYFSETQRNKGNFPGRFSGRQFSNSRSEMNVSTLELGDSALYLCASSQQGALYNEQFFGPGTRLTVL.

V gene TRBV7-9 combines with J gene TRBJ2-1; TRBD2 aligns across 10 bases. CDR3 length: 12 residues. Germline lookup yields CDR1 SEHNR and CDR2 FQNEAQ (reference sequence). With 5 bases clipped from V and 10 bases from J, the junction kept 2 bases outside the gene matches. The CDR3 is CASSPGLAEQFF. The CDR3 DNA reads as TGTGCCAGCAGCCCGGGACTAGCGGAGCAGTTCTTC. Supplemented by reference TRBV7-9 and TRBJ2-1, the full variable domain reads DTGVSQNPRHKITKRGQNVTFRCDPISEHNRLYWYRQTLGQGPEFLTYFQNEAQLEKSRLLSDRFSAERPKGSFSTLEIQRTEQGDSAMYLCASSPGLAEQFFGPGTRLTVL.

This clone appeared a few times. The V call is TRBV7-9, the J call TRBJ2-5, with D uncertain. V lost 5 bases, J lost 5 bases, and 9 bases lay in between. The CDR3 length is 12 residues. Germline V gene lookup returns CDR1 SEHNR and CDR2 FQNEAQ (reference sequence). The CDR3 sequence is CASSQLGETQYF. Here the CDR3 DNA reads TGTGCCAGCAGCCAATTAGGGGAGACCCAGTACTTC. Using reference TRBV7-9 and TRBJ2-5 for the parts outside the CDR3, the full variable domain is DTGVSQNPRHKITKRGQNVTFRCDPISEHNRLYWYRQTLGQGPEFLTYFQNEAQLEKSRLLSDRFSAERPKGSFSTLEIQRTEQGDSAMYLCASSQLGETQYFGPGTRLLVL.

The chain recombines TRBV2 with TRBJ2-3; D call uncertain. Trimming cost V 7 bases and J 0 bases, with 11 bases left between them. Germline V gene data show CDR1 as SNHLY and CDR2 as FYNNEI. The CDR3 length is 14 residues. The CDR3 protein is CASKSRPSTDTQYF. CDR3 nucleotide sequence: TGTGCCAGCAAGTCGCGGCCGAGCACAGATACGCAGTATTTT.